This T cell receptor (beta chain) originates from a study of blood T cell repertoires in COVID-19. Germline V gene lookup returns CDR1 MDHEN and CDR2 SYDVKM. Trimming removed 6 bases at V and 3 bases at J, with 14 bases between. This CDR3 contains 14 residues. TCRdb's table, derived via immunoSEQ multiplex PCR, lists solely in-frame clones and lacks some. Found here are some 180,000 clones, 90% of them singletons; the top ten hold 0.5% to 0.65%. This chain uses TRBV28 with TRBJ1-1; D is undetermined. This clonotype was obtained from a man aged 45 to 65 with acute or convalescent COVID-19. The sequencing sample was made of peripheral blood. CDR3 bases: TGTGCCAGCAGGTTCTCATCGGACTACACTGAAGCTTTCTTT. It specifies CASRFSSDYTEAFF.